These 29 T cell receptor beta chains were all obtained from the same sample, sequenced in a study of brain T cells in children with intractable seizures. The assay was immunoSEQ multiplex PCR, and TCRdb's table has in-frame clones only and misses some. The sample shows 340,000 or so clones, over 90% of them seen only once. The time point denotes: blood from clinic visit 5 months post-surgery; TSC patient then seizure free. The starting material was peripheral blood, obtained approximately 5 months after surgery. The receptors were gathered from a boy under two years old with tuberous sclerosis and intractable seizures.

This clone was found a few times. The chain has TRBV6-1 and TRBJ1-6; D not certain. Germline lookup yields CDR1 MNHNS and CDR2 SASEGT. V was trimmed by 2 bases and J by 10 bases, leaving 12 bases between them. The CDR3 totals 14 residues. CDR3 bases: TGTGCCAGCAGTGAACCCTTTGGTGGGTCACCCCTCCACTTT. The encoded protein is CASSEPFGGSPLHF.

The V and J genes are TRBV27 and TRBJ1-4; D ambiguous. Germline CDR1 reads MNHEY; CDR2 reads SMNVEV (reference sequence). The V gene lost 4 bases and the J gene lost 6 bases, with 21 bases spanning the gap. CDR3 length equals 17 residues. The CDR3 protein is CASSSLSLGGFDEKLFF. The CDR3 nucleotides read TGTGCCAGCAGTTCCCTTTCGTTGGGCGGGTTCGATGAAAAACTGTTTTTT.

The chain uses TRBV5-1 and TRBJ2-1; maybe TRBD2 (5 bases). Deletions cut 4 bases from V and 6 bases from J, with 11 bases between. This CDR3 has 13 residues. Germline values: CDR1 SGHRS, CDR2 YFSETQ. In DNA form, the CDR3 reads TGCGCCAGCAGCCCCGCGGGTTTCAATGAGCAGTTCTTC. Translating it yields CASSPAGFNEQFF.

This clone has more than one count but fewer than ten. The genes are TRBV2 and TRBJ1-4; TRBD1 is a possible D gene (5 bases). Germline V gene data show CDR1 as SNHLY and CDR2 as FYNNEI. CDR3 length: 14 residues. Between the trimmed V and J ends, which lost 6 bases and 4 bases, there was a span of 12 bases. The CDR3 coding sequence is TGTGCCAGCAGAAAGGGGAGACATAATGAAAAACTGTTTTTT. Translating it yields CASRKGRHNEKLFF.

The chain is built from TRBV7-9 and TRBJ2-2; perhaps TRBD1 as D (6 bases). The CDR3 length is 16 residues. V shed 0 bases and J shed 3 bases, with 11 bases lying between them. Germline loops: CDR1 SEHNR, CDR2 FQNEAQ (reference sequence). CDR3 nucleotides: TGTGCCAGCAGCTTAGCCTCAGGGGCGGACACCGGGGAGCTGTTTTTT. Residues: CASSLASGADTGELFF.

The CDR3 DNA sequence: TGTGCCAGCAGTTTATCTGGGACTTCCTACGAGCAGTACTTC. Amino acids: CASSLSGTSYEQYF. This chain links TRBV28 with TRBJ2-7; tentative D call: TRBD2 (6 bases). The germline V gene encodes CDR1 MDHEN and CDR2 SYDVKM. This CDR3 region has 14 residues. V lost 1 base to trimming and J lost 1 base, with 8 bases between them.

The CDR3 nucleotides read TGTGCCAGCAGCTGGACTGGGGGCGGGAGTGAGCAGTTCTTC. Translating it yields CASSWTGGGSEQFF. The chain carries TRBV3-1 (or the pseudogene TRBV3-2) and TRBJ2-1, with a weak D call TRBD2 (7 bases). CDR3 length: 14 residues. The germline V and J ends were trimmed by 5 bases and 9 bases, with 17 bases remaining between them. Germline lookup yields CDR1 LGHDT and CDR2 YNNKEL (reference sequence).

This chain links TRBV21-1 with TRBJ1-1. TRBV21-1 is labeled a pseudogene. The CDR3 contains 16 residues. The CDR3 is CASTRPGWGWNTEAFF. In DNA form, the CDR3 reads TGTGCCAGCACTCGCCCAGGGTGGGGGTGGAACACTGAAGCTTTCTTT.

This clone turned up a few times. Distinct nucleotide sequences in the sample also encode this CDR3. This chain connects TRBV20-1 to TRBJ2-7; D remains unclear. The length of the CDR3 is 11 residues. The germline gives CDR1 DFQATT, CDR2 SNEGSKA (reference sequence). Trimming took 1 base from V and 3 from J, leaving 4 bases between them. Here the CDR3 DNA reads TGCAGTGCTAGAGGTAGCTACGAGCAGTACTTC. This translates into CSARGSYEQYF.

This chain joins TRBV19 and TRBJ2-3; TRBD2 matches at 9 bases. The CDR3 has 16 residues. V shed 7 bases, J shed 2 bases, and the junction held 10 bases outside the gene matches. Germline V gene data show CDR1 as LNHDA and CDR2 as SQIVND (reference sequence). DNA of the CDR3: TGTGCCAGTAACCTCGGTCTAGCGGGGACCACAGATACGCAGTATTTT. It translates to CASNLGLAGTTDTQYF.

This clone occurred a few times. The rearrangement links TRBV6-4 to TRBJ1-1, with D possibly matching TRBD1 (5 bases). The CDR3 covers 14 residues. Germline V gene data show CDR1 as MRHNA and CDR2 as SNTAGT. Deletions cut 0 bases from V and 1 base from J, with 6 bases between. CDR3 residues: CASSDSGGNTEAFF. CDR3 coding DNA: TGTGCCAGCAGTGACTCTGGGGGGAACACTGAAGCTTTCTTT.

The genes are TRBV3-1 (or the pseudogene TRBV3-2) and TRBJ1-2; D is uncertain. Trimming pared 2 bases from V and 2 bases from J, leaving 24 bases between. The CDR3 has 19 amino acids. Germline V CDR1 and CDR2: LGHDT, YNNKEL (reference sequence). The CDR3, as DNA: TGTGCCAGCAGCCAATCCCCCCCTATCGGCACAGAATGGAACTATGGCTACACCTTC. Its translation: CASSQSPPIGTEWNYGYTF.

This clone occurred a few times. CDR3 region: CSARDSTEAFF. The DNA of the CDR3 is TGCAGTGCTAGGGACAGCACTGAAGCTTTCTTT. This sequence joins TRBV20-1 and TRBJ1-1; D may be TRBD1 (6 bases). The CDR3 has 11 residues. Germline V lookup: CDR1 DFQATT, CDR2 SNEGSKA (reference sequence). Trimming cost V 3 bases and J 4 bases, with 6 bases left between them.

V gene TRBV29-1 combines with J gene TRBJ2-3; the D gene is possibly TRBD2 (5 bases). V was pared by 4 bases and J by 3 bases, with 17 bases between. The CDR3 length is 15 residues. Germline assignment: CDR1 SQVTM and CDR2 ANQGSEA. CDR3 sequence reads: CSVVGGSTNTDTQYF. The CDR3 DNA sequence: TGCAGCGTTGTGGGCGGGTCCACCAATACAGATACGCAGTATTTT.

The J gene is TRBJ2-2, the V gene TRBV5-4; D ambiguous. V dropped 0 bases and J dropped 2 bases, with 5 bases sitting between them. The CDR3 spans 14 residues. Germline values: CDR1 SGHNT, CDR2 YYREEE (reference sequence). CDR3 amino acids: CASSLGGNTGELFF. DNA for the CDR3: TGTGCCAGCAGCTTGGGGGGTAACACCGGGGAGCTGTTTTTT.

The rearrangement links TRBV5-4 to TRBJ2-7, with 9 bases that match TRBD2. Germline CDR1 is SGHNT and CDR2 is YYREEE (reference sequence). J gave up 5 bases and V 2 bases, and 8 bases lay outside the gene matches. There are 15 residues in the CDR3. Here the CDR3 reads CASSLLGSGSDEQYF. The CDR3 DNA is TGTGCCAGCAGCTTATTAGGTAGCGGGAGCGACGAGCAGTACTTC.

This clone was recorded only once. This rearrangement joins TRBV27 to TRBJ2-7, with TRBD1 matching over 8 bases. From germline, CDR1 is MNHEY and CDR2 SMNVEV (reference sequence). The V segment lost 8 bases and the J segment 3 bases; nucleotides outside the gene matches: 6. The CDR3 totals 13 residues. The CDR3 spells CASRQGLSYEQYF. CDR3 sequence (DNA): TGTGCCAGCCGACAGGGGTTAAGCTACGAGCAGTACTTC.

The rearrangement uses TRBV14 and TRBJ2-1; tentatively, D is TRBD1 or TRBD2 (5 bases each). Trimming took off 3 bases at V and 2 bases at J, with 11 bases between the two ends. The CDR3 loop spans 15 amino acids. Germline CDR1 is SGHDN and CDR2 is FVKESK. CDR3 residues: CASSQRWGTYNEQFF. Written as DNA, the CDR3 is TGTGCCAGCAGCCAGAGATGGGGGACCTACAATGAGCAGTTCTTC. Looking up the rest from reference TRBV14 and TRBJ2-1 gives the full variable domain: EAGVTQFPSHSVIEKGQTVTLRCDPISGHDNLYWYRRVMGKEIKFLLHFVKESKQDESGMPNNRFLAERTGGTYSTLKVQPAELEDSGVYFCASSQRWGTYNEQFFGPGTRLTVL.

V usage is TRBV5-5 and J usage is TRBJ1-3; possible D gene TRBD1, 5 bases. This CDR3 contains 14 residues. The V gene's germline CDR1 is SGHKS and CDR2 YYEKEE (reference sequence). V lost 2 bases and J 4 bases, leaving 10 bases between the germline ends. The CDR3 region is CASSLRQLGNTIYF. The CDR3 region has the DNA TGTGCCAGCAGCTTACGACAGCTCGGAAACACCATATATTTT. The variable domain in full, with the rest retrieved from reference TRBV5-5 and TRBJ1-3, is DAGVTQSPTHLIKTRGQQVTLRCSPISGHKSVSWYQQVLGQGPQFIFQYYEKEERGRGNFPDRFSARQFPNYSSELNVNALLLGDSALYLCASSLRQLGNTIYFGEGSWLTVV.

This sequence joins TRBV5-1 and TRBJ2-1; D is unresolved. CDR3 size: 16 residues. With 1 base removed from V and 6 bases from J, the gap between germline ends came to 17 bases. Germline CDR1 reads SGHRS; CDR2 reads YFSETQ. As DNA, the CDR3 is TGCGCCAGCAGCTTGCGACCCTCTGACGGCTCCAATGAGCAGTTCTTC. Protein product: CASSLRPSDGSNEQFF.

The gene calls are TRBV9 and TRBJ2-5, with 8 nucleotides matching TRBD2. V lost 1 base to trimming and J lost 3 bases; unmatched junction nucleotides: 5. CDR3 length: 15 amino acids. Germline-derived CDR1 and CDR2 are SGDLS and YYNGEE. The CDR3 DNA reads TGTGCCAGCAGCGTACAAGCGGGGGCCAAAGAGACCCAGTACTTC. Translating gives CASSVQAGAKETQYF.

This chain joins TRBV3-1 (or the pseudogene TRBV3-2) and TRBJ2-3; perhaps TRBD2 as D (5 bases). This CDR3 region has 12 residues. Trimming pared 8 bases from V and 8 bases from J, leaving 14 bases between. CDR1 is LGHDT, CDR2 YNNKEL, per germline (reference sequence). The CDR3 loop reads CASRPTTGTQYF. CDR3 bases: TGTGCCAGCCGACCGACTACCGGTACGCAGTATTTT.

The chain recombines TRBV2 with TRBJ2-2, with D hard to call. Germline V gene data show CDR1 as SNHLY and CDR2 as FYNNEI. The CDR3 runs to 12 residues. Trimming took off 5 bases at V and 0 bases at J, with 1 base between the two ends. The CDR3: CASSPNTGELFF. CDR3 nucleotide sequence: TGTGCCAGCAGTCCGAACACCGGGGAGCTGTTTTTT.

Comments on this clone: One junction end disagrees with the germline gene, perhaps due to a read error. The chain has TRBV7-7 and TRBJ2-5; D may be TRBD2 (6 bases). The CDR3 has 15 amino acids. Germline V CDR1 and CDR2: SSHAT, FNYEAQ (reference sequence). The DNA for the CDR3 is TGTGCTAGCAGCTTAGAGCCGGTCGGGGGAGAGACCCAGTACTTC. As protein: CASSLEPVGGETQYF.

The rearrangement uses TRBV5-5 and TRBJ2-1, with TRBD2 matching 12 bases. V dropped 4 bases and J dropped 4; count of bases not matched to a gene: 9. The CDR3 consists of 17 residues. Germline CDR1 SGHKS, CDR2 YYEKEE (reference sequence). This CDR3 reads CASSTRLAGAVYNEQFF. The CDR3 nucleotides are TGTGCCAGCAGCACGCGACTAGCGGGGGCCGTTTACAATGAGCAGTTCTTC.

This chain joins TRBV19 and TRBJ2-7, with D possibly called TRBD1 or TRBD2 (5 bases each). The V end lost 6 bases, the J end lost 1 base, and 10 bases lay between the germline ends. CDR3 size: 13 residues. Germline CDR1 LNHDA, CDR2 SQIVND (reference sequence). CDR3 loop: CASRGRGSYEQYF. The CDR3 coding sequence is TGTGCCAGTAGGGGACGTGGTTCCTACGAGCAGTACTTC.

The chain couples TRBV11-2 to TRBJ1-2, with 7 bases identical to TRBD1. V trimming: 4 bases; J trimming: 2 bases; junction bases outside the gene matches: 10. The CDR3 length is 16 residues. CDR1 SGHAT and CDR2 FQNNGV come from the germline V gene. CDR3 sequence: CASSSRLRGPNYGYTF. CDR3 nucleotides: TGTGCCAGCAGCTCGCGTTTAAGGGGGCCAAACTATGGCTACACCTTC. Using reference TRBV11-2 and TRBJ1-2 for the parts outside the CDR3, the full variable domain is EAGVAQSPRYKIIEKRQSVAFWCNPISGHATLYWYQQILGQGPKLLIQFQNNGVVDDSQLPKDRFSAERLKGVDSTLKIQPAKLEDSAVYLCASSSRLRGPNYGYTFGSGTRLTVV.

V is TRBV5-4 and J is TRBJ1-3; D is possibly TRBD1 (5 bases). Looked up from germline, CDR1 is SGHNT and CDR2 is YYREEE (reference sequence). Trimming removed 4 bases at V and 0 bases at J, with 11 bases between. This CDR3 is 15 amino acids long. CDR3: CASSRTGSSGNTIYF. The CDR3 region has the DNA TGTGCCAGCAGCCGAACAGGAAGCTCTGGAAACACCATATATTTT.

The V call is TRBV28, the J call TRBJ1-2; possibly TRBD1 for D (5 bases). The germline gives CDR1 MDHEN, CDR2 SYDVKM. The CDR3 is 14 residues long. The V end was cut by 6 bases, the J end by 8 bases, with 19 bases between. Written as DNA, the CDR3 is TGTGCCAGCAGCCTGGACACTCCCGGGTCAGGCTACACCTTC. Protein product: CASSLDTPGSGYTF.